A single sample is the source of the 28 T cell receptor beta chains below, sequenced in a study of T cells after yellow fever vaccination. TCRdb reprocessed the 5' RACE reads with MiXCR, giving one entry per CDR3 protein. Of about 340,000 distinct CDR3 sequences in the sample, over 8% were seen once. This specimen was PBMCs, taken on the day of the first yellow fever vaccination. The receptors originated from a man younger than 35 who received the YFV17D yellow fever vaccine.

The chain is built from TRBV11-1 and TRBJ2-2; D is tentatively TRBD1 or TRBD2 (6 bases each). CDR3 length equals 14 residues. V was shortened by 6 bases and J by 4 bases, with 12 bases between the two germline ends. Germline CDR1 is SGHAT and CDR2 is FQDESV (reference sequence). Here the CDR3 DNA reads TGTGCCAGCAGAGTAGGGGGGAGCACCGGGGAGCTGTTTTTT. This translates into CASRVGGSTGELFF. Based on the CDR3 plus reference TRBV11-1 and TRBJ2-2, the full variable domain is EAEVAQSPRYKITEKSQAVAFWCDPISGHATLYWYRQILGQGPELLVQFQDESVVDDSQLPKDRFSAERLKGVDSTLKIQPAELGDSAMYLCASRVGGSTGELFFGEGSRLTVL.

This chain connects TRBV20-1 to TRBJ2-5, with D unresolved. CDR1 and CDR2 (germline): DFQATT, SNEGSKA (reference sequence). This CDR3 has 13 residues. V lost 1 base, J lost 4 bases, and 10 bases lay in between. The CDR3 loop is CSARAGLSETQYF. CDR3 DNA: TGCAGTGCTAGAGCGGGTCTATCAGAGACCCAGTACTTC.

In regard to this clonotype: Given a much more abundant clone one base away, this may be a read error. The rearrangement links TRBV7-8 to TRBJ2-3, with unresolved D. The CDR3 is 15 amino acids. Germline V gene data show CDR1 as SGHVS and CDR2 as FQNEAQ. The chain's CDR3 is CASSLAREGTDAQYF. In nucleotides, the CDR3 is TGTGCCAGCAGCTTAGCACGAGAAGGCACAGATGCGCAGTATTTT.

V is TRBV11-2 and J is TRBJ1-1; perhaps TRBD1 as D (5 bases). Trimming stripped 4 bases from V and 5 bases from J, with 14 bases between. CDR1 and CDR2 (germline): SGHAT, FQNNGV. The CDR3 has 14 amino acids. The CDR3 loop is CASSSQGPRTEAFF. In nucleotides, the CDR3 is TGTGCCAGCAGCTCCCAGGGCCCTCGTACTGAAGCTTTCTTT.

This chain connects TRBV4-2 to TRBJ2-1; 8 bases align to TRBD2. The V gene's germline CDR1 is LGHNA and CDR2 YNFKEQ. CDR3 length equals 17 residues. V shed 1 base, J shed 3 bases, and the junction held 8 bases outside the gene matches. The CDR3 coding sequence is TGTGCCAGCAGCCAAGGAGAAAGCGGGGGAGTCTACAATGAGCAGTTCTTC. This gives the protein CASSQGESGGVYNEQFF.

This clonotype was observed a handful of times. This chain links TRBV5-1 with TRBJ2-5, with TRBD2 as a possible D gene (5 bases). The germline gives CDR1 SGHRS, CDR2 YFSETQ. CDR3 size: 14 residues. The germline V and J ends were trimmed by 0 bases and 2 bases, with 8 bases remaining between them. CDR3 coding DNA: TGCGCCAGCAGCTTGGAACGACTACAAGAGACCCAGTACTTC. This codes for CASSLERLQETQYF.

This clonotype has only a few counts. This chain uses TRBV6-2 or TRBV6-3 with TRBJ1-5; D remains ambiguous. Trimming pared 2 bases from V and 2 bases from J, leaving 10 bases between. Per the germline V gene, CDR1 is MNHEY and CDR2 is SVGEGT. CDR3 length equals 15 residues. CDR3 sequence: CASSYRPGRNQPQHF. The CDR3 region has the DNA TGTGCCAGCAGTTACCGACCGGGCCGCAATCAGCCCCAGCATTTT.

The chain links TRBV6-2 or TRBV6-3 to TRBJ2-1, with D possibly being TRBD1 or TRBD2 (5 bases each). V was shortened by 4 bases and J by 3 bases, with 13 bases between the two germline ends. The CDR3 extends over 15 amino acids. Per germline, CDR1 MNHEY and CDR2 SVGEGT. The CDR3 loop reads CASSSVGAHYNEQFF. The CDR3 DNA sequence: TGTGCCAGCAGTTCCGTCGGGGCGCACTACAATGAGCAGTTCTTC.

This clonotype was detected ten times or more. V is TRBV10-3 and J is TRBJ1-1; 9 bases are a match to TRBD1. This CDR3 has 16 residues. Trimming removed 3 bases from V and 1 base from J; junction bases left unmatched: 6. From germline, CDR1 is ENHRY and CDR2 SYGVKD. The CDR3 DNA reads as TGTGCCATCAGTGACCGGGACAGGGCTCCGAACACTGAAGCTTTCTTT. It codes for CAISDRDRAPNTEAFF.

This clonotype was counted between two and nine times. The V gene is TRBV6-2 or TRBV6-3, the J gene TRBJ2-7; 9 bases align to TRBD2. The V and J ends lost 4 bases and 0 bases, in that order; junction bases with no gene match: 4. Looked up from germline, CDR1 is MNHEY and CDR2 is SVGEGT. This CDR3 comprises 15 residues. The CDR3 sequence: CASSLGLASSYEQYV. The CDR3 DNA reads TGTGCCAGCAGTTTGGGACTAGCTAGCTCCTACGAGCAGTACGTC.

This chain links TRBV9 with TRBJ2-1; tentatively, D is TRBD2 (7 bases). CDR1 and CDR2 from the germline V gene are SGDLS and YYNGEE. This CDR3 spans 17 amino acids. V was cut by 4 bases and J by 2 bases, with 19 bases left in between. The CDR3 here is CASSPAPTGGAYNEQFF. The CDR3 DNA is TGTGCCAGCAGCCCAGCCCCTACGGGGGGCGCCTACAATGAGCAGTTCTTC. Complete variable domain (other parts from reference TRBV9 and TRBJ2-1): DSGVTQTPKHLITATGQRVTLRCSPRSGDLSVYWYQQSLDQGLQFLIQYYNGEERAKGNILERFSAQQFPDLHSELNLSSLELGDSALYFCASSPAPTGGAYNEQFFGPGTRLTVL.

V gene TRBV12-3 or TRBV12-4 combines with J gene TRBJ2-3; D is perhaps TRBD1 (5 bases). The CDR3 totals 15 residues. V shed 0 bases and J shed 2 bases, with 9 bases lying between them. CDR3 region: CASSLAGAITDTQYF. CDR3 nucleotide sequence: TGTGCCAGCAGTTTAGCAGGGGCGATCACAGATACGCAGTATTTT.

This clonotype has a handful of counts. V and J are TRBV5-5 and TRBJ1-3; D call uncertain. Per germline, CDR1 SGHKS and CDR2 YYEKEE (reference sequence). There are 17 residues in the CDR3. Trimming shortened V by 0 bases and J by 0 bases, and 13 bases separated the two germline ends. The CDR3 nucleotides are TGTGCCAGCAGCTTGGCCGGCAATCCGACCTCTGGAAACACCATATATTTT. This gives the protein CASSLAGNPTSGNTIYF.

In its sample, this clonotype was seen a few times. This rearrangement joins TRBV9 to TRBJ1-2; TRBD1 is a possible D gene (6 bases). V was cut by 4 bases and J by 4 bases, with 11 bases left in between. The CDR3 consists of 13 residues. Per the germline V gene, CDR1 is SGDLS and CDR2 is YYNGEE. The CDR3 region is CASSWGQGYGYTF. In nucleotides, the CDR3 is TGTGCCAGCAGCTGGGGGCAAGGCTATGGCTACACCTTC. The full variable domain, with the rest looked up from reference TRBV9 and TRBJ1-2, is DSGVTQTPKHLITATGQRVTLRCSPRSGDLSVYWYQQSLDQGLQFLIQYYNGEERAKGNILERFSAQQFPDLHSELNLSSLELGDSALYFCASSWGQGYGYTFGSGTRLTVV.

This clonotype showed up just a few times. This chain joins TRBV7-9 and TRBJ1-2; D might be TRBD1 (5 bases). The ends were cut back, 5 bases at V and 2 bases at J, with 15 bases in the middle. The CDR3 runs 15 residues. The V gene's germline CDR1 is SEHNR and CDR2 FQNEAQ (reference sequence). In DNA, the CDR3 is TGTGCCAGCAGCCCAGGGACGTCGTTCAACTATGGCTACACCTTC. Protein sequence: CASSPGTSFNYGYTF.

CDR3 in amino acids: CASRFSVYEQYF. CDR3 in DNA: TGTGCCAGCAGGTTCTCCGTCTACGAGCAGTACTTC. The rearrangement joins TRBV12-3 or TRBV12-4 to TRBJ2-7; D gene uncertain. This CDR3 comprises 12 residues. V lost 6 bases and J lost 3, with 9 bases in between.

This clonotype was counted only a few times. The chain joins TRBV7-2 to TRBJ2-1; 7 bases align to TRBD2. The CDR3 sequence is 15 residues long. CDR1 and CDR2 from the germline V gene are SGHTA and FQGNSA. V lost 4 bases to trimming and J lost 10 bases; unmatched junction nucleotides: 13. As DNA, the CDR3 is TGTGCCAGCAGCTGGGACTACCAGAGCCGGGGGGAGCAGTTCTTC. Amino acid sequence: CASSWDYQSRGEQFF.

This clonotype was counted a few times. The rearrangement links TRBV6-5 to TRBJ2-1; tentative D call: TRBD2 (7 bases). Germline V gives CDR1 MNHEY, CDR2 SVGAGI. CDR3 length: 18 amino acids. The V end lost 2 bases, the J end lost 2 bases, and 19 bases lay between the germline ends. CDR3: CASSYPEGGGSTYNEQFF. DNA for the CDR3: TGTGCCAGCAGTTACCCAGAGGGGGGGGGTAGTACCTACAATGAGCAGTTCTTC.

The chain couples TRBV10-3 to TRBJ2-7; TRBD1 matches at 7 bases. The germline V gene has CDR1 ENHRY and CDR2 SYGVKD. The J segment lost 2 bases and the V segment lost 6 bases, leaving 13 bases of the junction unmatched. The CDR3 spans 16 residues. DNA for the CDR3: TGTGCCATCAGCTCCTCGACAGGGAGTCTAACCTACGAGCAGTACTTC. As protein: CAISSSTGSLTYEQYF.

V and J are TRBV3-1 and TRBJ1-5; no definite D call. The V gene's germline CDR1 is LGHDT and CDR2 YNNKEL (reference sequence). Between the trimmed V and J ends, which lost 1 base and 1 base, there was a span of 5 bases. CDR3 length: 14 residues. CDR3 residues: CASSQGPSNQPQHF. The CDR3 nucleotides are TGTGCCAGCAGCCAAGGCCCAAGCAATCAGCCCCAGCATTTT.

Many counts were recorded for this clonotype. The chain couples TRBV7-2 to TRBJ2-5; D is unclear. Germline V lookup: CDR1 SGHTA, CDR2 FQGNSA. Trimming took off 2 bases at V and 2 bases at J, with 9 bases between the two ends. The CDR3 covers 14 residues. The chain's CDR3 is CASSLYGPQETQYF. The DNA for the CDR3 is TGTGCCAGCAGCTTATACGGCCCACAAGAGACCCAGTACTTC. Full variable domain (remainder filled in from reference TRBV7-2 and TRBJ2-5): GAGVSQSPSNKVTEKGKDVELRCDPISGHTALYWYRQSLGQGLEFLIYFQGNSAPDKSGLPSDRFSAERTGGSVSTLTIQRTQQEDSAVYLCASSLYGPQETQYFGPGTRLLVL.

The rearrangement links TRBV5-4 to TRBJ1-5; D might be TRBD1 (5 bases). Trimming took off 3 bases at V and 3 bases at J, with 25 bases between the two ends. Germline CDR1 is SGHNT and CDR2 is YYREEE (reference sequence). The CDR3 has 19 amino acids. The CDR3, as DNA: TGTGCCAGCAGCTACGGACACGGTGGGGTCACAGCAGTCAATCAGCCCCAGCATTTT. It translates to CASSYGHGGVTAVNQPQHF.

This clonotype was detected a few times. V gene TRBV6-4 combines with J gene TRBJ2-3, with 11 positions matching TRBD2. CDR3 length: 20 amino acids. Germline V lookup: CDR1 MRHNA, CDR2 SNTAGT. The V and J ends lost 6 bases and 4 bases, in that order; junction bases with no gene match: 21. The CDR3 here is CASSEGGGISGGAWADTQYF. DNA of the CDR3: TGTGCCAGCAGCGAAGGGGGAGGGATTAGCGGGGGGGCCTGGGCAGATACGCAGTATTTT.

This clonotype was counted ten times or more. J is TRBJ2-7 and V is TRBV3-1; 8 positions match TRBD1. The trim removed 5 bases at V and 1 base at J, leaving 7 bases unmatched. This CDR3 spans 15 amino acids. CDR1 and CDR2 (germline): LGHDT, YNNKEL (reference sequence). The CDR3 region has the DNA TGTGCCAGCAGCTGGACAGGGCTTTTTTCCTACGAGCAGTACGTC. The encoded protein is CASSWTGLFSYEQYV.

This clonotype was picked up a small number of times. The J gene is TRBJ1-1, the V gene TRBV6-1, with 7 bases lining up with TRBD1. Trimming took 2 bases from V and 12 from J; bases not matched to a gene: 6. The germline CDR1 and CDR2 sequences are MNHNS and SASEGT. The length of the CDR3 is 12 residues. The CDR3 DNA reads TGTGCCAGCAGTGAACTCCGGGACAGATCTTTCTTT. Its protein is CASSELRDRSFF.

This chain connects TRBV5-1 to TRBJ2-3; possible D gene TRBD2, 6 bases. The V gene's germline CDR1 is SGHRS and CDR2 YFSETQ. The CDR3 runs 15 residues. Trimming pared 4 bases from V and 0 bases from J, leaving 12 bases between. DNA for the CDR3: TGCGCCAGCAGCCCCCAGGCGGGGAGCACAGATACGCAGTATTTT. Translated: CASSPQAGSTDTQYF.

The genes are TRBV10-3 and TRBJ2-1, with D possibly TRBD2 on 5 matching bases. V lost 10 bases and J lost 5, with 15 bases in between. The CDR3 loop spans 13 amino acids. Germline V gene lookup returns CDR1 ENHRY and CDR2 SYGVKD. The CDR3 bases are TGTGCCACCCGAGGAGCGGCCCACAATGAGCAGTTCTTC. Translation: CATRGAAHNEQFF.

This clonotype appeared a few times. The chain employs TRBV30 and TRBJ2-7, with D perhaps TRBD1 (6 bases). The CDR3 has 12 amino acids. Germline assignment: CDR1 GTSNPN and CDR2 SVGIG (reference sequence). V gave up 3 bases and J gave up 2 bases, with 8 bases separating them. CDR3 region: CAWSTGPYEQYF. The CDR3 DNA is TGTGCCTGGAGCACAGGGCCCTACGAGCAGTACTTC.